Below are 21 T cell receptor beta chains sequenced from a single sample in a study of blood T cell repertoires in COVID-19. The repertoire was sequenced with immunoSEQ multiplex PCR; TCRdb's copy has only in-frame clones and lacks some. Of 80,000 to 100,000 clones listed, about 85% are singletons. Sequencing input: peripheral blood. The receptors were gathered from a man in his 70s with acute or convalescent COVID-19.

CDR3 residues: CASGTGGYEQYF. For the CDR3, the DNA is TGTGCCAGCGGAACAGGGGGTTACGAGCAGTACTTC. This sequence joins TRBV5-6 and TRBJ2-7, with 8 positions matching TRBD1. Germline CDR1 is SGHDT and CDR2 is YYEEEE. Trimming at V came to 7 bases and at J to 4 bases, leaving 4 bases not matched to a gene. The CDR3 spans 12 residues.

The CDR3 nucleotides are TGTGCCAGCAGCCATCGTCCGGGAGGAGAGACCCAGTACTTC. This encodes CASSHRPGGETQYF. J is TRBJ2-5 and V is TRBV3-1 (or the pseudogene TRBV3-2), with TRBD2 identical over 7 bases. This CDR3 region has 14 residues. The junction had 5 bases not matched to a gene; V was cut back by 3 bases and J by 4 bases. Germline CDR1 reads LGHDT; CDR2 reads YNNKEL (reference sequence).

This chain uses TRBV5-1 with TRBJ2-7; 7 bases match TRBD1. The CDR3 loop spans 14 amino acids. V gave up 3 bases and J gave up 6 bases; unmatched junction bases: 9. In germline, CDR1 is SGHRS, CDR2 YFSETQ. In DNA form, the CDR3 reads TGCGCCAGCAGCTATACAGGGGAAAGGGTCGAGCAGTACTTC. Translating gives CASSYTGERVEQYF.

Worth noting for this clone: The same CDR3 also results from other DNA sequences found in this sample. The chain recombines TRBV5-6 with TRBJ1-5, with D possibly matching TRBD1 (5 bases). The V and J ends lost 0 bases and 6 bases respectively, with 10 bases between them. CDR3 length equals 14 residues. Germline V gives CDR1 SGHDT, CDR2 YYEEEE. For the CDR3, the DNA is TGTGCCAGCAGCTTGGGGGGGGTAAGTCAGCCCCAGCATTTT. Its translation is CASSLGGVSQPQHF.

The chain uses TRBV5-4 and TRBJ2-5; 15 bases are shared with TRBD2. The CDR3 loop spans 17 amino acids. Looked up from germline, CDR1 is SGHNT and CDR2 is YYREEE (reference sequence). The V and J ends lost 3 bases and 1 base, in that order; junction bases with no gene match: 4. The CDR3 loop is CASSSGLAGGLQETQYF. CDR3 bases: TGTGCCAGCAGCTCGGGACTAGCGGGGGGACTCCAAGAGACCCAGTACTTC.

The V and J genes are TRBV27 and TRBJ2-7; the D gene is possibly TRBD1 (6 bases). V lost 6 bases and J lost 3, with 15 bases in between. CDR3 length: 14 amino acids. Germline CDR1 MNHEY, CDR2 SMNVEV (reference sequence). CDR3 DNA: TGTGCCAGCAGCCTCGCACAGGGACACTACGAGCAGTACTTC. Protein product: CASSLAQGHYEQYF.

The sample holds a few counts of this clone. The chain employs TRBV20-1 and TRBJ1-1, with TRBD1 as a possible D gene (5 bases). The ends were cut back, 3 bases at V and 9 bases at J, with 20 bases in the middle. The CDR3 totals 14 residues. CDR1 and CDR2 (germline): DFQATT, SNEGSKA (reference sequence). The CDR3 spells CSASNYPGVSQAFF. DNA of the CDR3: TGCAGTGCTAGTAATTATCCGGGGGTTTCACAAGCTTTCTTT.

The CDR3 protein is CSAQRALSGGPRDEQFF. For the CDR3, the DNA is TGCAGCGCCCAAAGGGCCCTTAGCGGGGGGCCGCGGGATGAGCAGTTCTTC. The chain carries TRBV29-1 and TRBJ2-1; 10 bases match TRBD2. CDR1 SQVTM and CDR2 ANQGSEA come from the germline V gene. CDR3 length equals 17 residues. V trimming: 7 bases; J trimming: 8 bases; junction bases outside the gene matches: 20.

The J gene is TRBJ1-6, the V gene TRBV28, with 7 bases fitting TRBD1. With 6 bases clipped from V and 0 bases from J, the junction kept 17 bases outside the gene matches. This CDR3 is 20 amino acids long. The V gene's germline CDR1 is MDHEN and CDR2 SYDVKM. CDR3 sequence reads: CASRLGKPGTASSYNSPLHF. CDR3 nucleotides: TGTGCCAGCAGATTAGGGAAACCCGGGACAGCGAGCTCCTATAATTCACCCCTCCACTTT.

This clone appeared a few times. This chain links TRBV5-4 with TRBJ2-3, with 12 bases identical to TRBD2. Germline CDR1 SGHNT, CDR2 YYREEE (reference sequence). The CDR3 contains 16 residues. Trimming removed 4 bases from V and 2 bases from J; junction bases left unmatched: 5. CDR3 in amino acids: CASSTSGGRYTDTQYF. The CDR3, as DNA: TGTGCCAGCAGCACTAGCGGGGGGCGATACACAGATACGCAGTATTTT.

The chain couples TRBV19 to TRBJ1-2; D possibly corresponds to TRBD1 (6 bases). Trimming cost V 4 bases and J 4 bases, with 13 bases left between them. The CDR3 loop spans 14 amino acids. Germline CDR1 LNHDA, CDR2 SQIVND (reference sequence). Here the CDR3 reads CASSKQGLTYGYTF. The CDR3 DNA is TGTGCCAGTAGTAAACAGGGTCTTACCTATGGCTACACCTTC.

This chain joins TRBV19 and TRBJ1-1, with a weak D call TRBD1 (5 bases). Germline V gene data show CDR1 as LNHDA and CDR2 as SQIVND (reference sequence). This CDR3 has 14 amino acids. Trimming left V 5 bases short and J 0 bases short, with 10 bases between. The CDR3 nucleotides read TGTGCCAGTAGTTCAGGGAGGATGAACACTGAAGCTTTCTTT. Translating gives CASSSGRMNTEAFF.

In its sample, this clone was seen a few times. This chain links TRBV28 with TRBJ1-2, with D uncertain. Germline assignment: CDR1 MDHEN and CDR2 SYDVKM. The germline V and J ends were trimmed by 2 bases and 7 bases, with 11 bases remaining between them. CDR3 size: 13 residues. The CDR3 region has the DNA TGTGCCAGCAGTTTAAGGCCCCCGGGTGGCTACACCTTC. Translating gives CASSLRPPGGYTF.

This chain connects TRBV6-1 to TRBJ2-1; 14 nucleotides agree with TRBD2. V was clipped by 3 bases and J by 2 bases; unmatched bases: 6. Germline CDR1 reads MNHNS; CDR2 reads SASEGT. The CDR3 length is 18 residues. The CDR3 protein is CASSETSGGASAYNEQFF. The DNA for the CDR3 is TGTGCCAGCAGTGAGACTAGCGGGGGGGCCTCAGCCTACAATGAGCAGTTCTTC.

The rearrangement joins TRBV30 to TRBJ2-7; 9 positions match TRBD1. Germline-derived CDR1 and CDR2 are GTSNPN and SVGIG (reference sequence). CDR3 size: 13 residues. V lost 2 bases, J lost 6 bases, and 5 bases stayed unmatched. The CDR3 here is CAWSRDRASEQYF. For the CDR3, the DNA is TGTGCCTGGAGTAGGGACAGGGCAAGCGAGCAGTACTTC.

V is TRBV5-1 and J is TRBJ2-1; 8 bases line up with TRBD2. V lost 0 bases and J lost 11; bases outside the gene matches: 10. Germline lookup yields CDR1 SGHRS and CDR2 YFSETQ. The CDR3 runs to 15 residues. The CDR3 region is CASSLALAGGLKQFF. DNA for the CDR3: TGCGCCAGCAGCTTGGCATTGGCGGGGGGACTAAAGCAGTTCTTC.

V is TRBV5-1 and J is TRBJ1-1; 8 positions match TRBD1. The CDR3 loop spans 16 amino acids. Trimming took 4 bases from V and 10 from J; bases not matched to a gene: 18. Germline CDR1 SGHRS, CDR2 YFSETQ. CDR3 DNA: TGCGCCAGCAGCCCTGGACAGGGAGGCGGGCCCCTTTCAGCTTTCTTT. It is translated as CASSPGQGGGPLSAFF.

The rearrangement uses TRBV10-1 and TRBJ2-3; 16 positions match TRBD2. The CDR3 has 16 amino acids. The V gene's germline CDR1 is WNHNN and CDR2 SYGVQD (reference sequence). The V gene end was trimmed by 8 bases and the J gene end by 3 bases; junction bases not matched to a gene: 5. In nucleotides, the CDR3 is TGCGCCAGCGGACCGGGACTAGCGGGGGGGACAGATACGCAGTATTTT. Its translation: CASGPGLAGGTDTQYF.

The chain employs TRBV6-5 and TRBJ1-2; D is perhaps TRBD1 (5 bases). Germline V gives CDR1 MNHEY, CDR2 SVGAGI. The CDR3 runs 14 residues. The germline V and J ends were trimmed by 0 bases and 6 bases, with 11 bases remaining between them. CDR3 coding DNA: TGTGCCAGCAGTTACTCGAGGAGGGACGATGGCTACACCTTC. Translation gives CASSYSRRDDGYTF.

A word on this clone: At one end the junction does not follow the germline gene, possibly because of a read error. The chain has TRBV7-9 and TRBJ1-1; D remains unclear. Germline CDR1 is SEHNR and CDR2 is FQNEAQ (reference sequence). This CDR3 spans 12 amino acids. CDR3 DNA: TGTGCCAGCAGCTTAGACTTGGCCGGGGAGAGATTT. This gives the protein CASSLDLAGERF.

V usage is TRBV5-1 and J usage is TRBJ1-4, with unresolved D. The CDR3 has 14 residues. The germline V gene encodes CDR1 SGHRS and CDR2 YFSETQ. V lost 2 bases and J 0 bases, leaving 5 bases between the germline ends. The CDR3: CASSLQSTNEKLFF. For the CDR3, the DNA is TGCGCCAGCAGCTTACAGTCAACTAATGAAAAACTGTTTTTT.